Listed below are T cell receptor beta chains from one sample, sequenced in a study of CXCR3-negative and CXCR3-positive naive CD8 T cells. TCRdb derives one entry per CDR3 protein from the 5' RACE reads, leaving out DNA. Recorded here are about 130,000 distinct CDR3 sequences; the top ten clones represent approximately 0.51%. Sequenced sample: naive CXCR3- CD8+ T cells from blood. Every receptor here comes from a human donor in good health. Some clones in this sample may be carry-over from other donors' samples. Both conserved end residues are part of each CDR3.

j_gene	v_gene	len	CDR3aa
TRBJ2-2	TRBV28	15	CASSPRTGSPGELFF
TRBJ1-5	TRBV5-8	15	CASSLLQGAGQPQHF
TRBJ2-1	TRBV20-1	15	CSAREAASDYNEQFF
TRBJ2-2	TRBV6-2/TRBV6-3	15	CASSPEGDVVGELFF
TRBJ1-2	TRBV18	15	CASSPPRGLGDGYTF
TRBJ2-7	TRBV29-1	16	CSVEGGETSGSYEQYF
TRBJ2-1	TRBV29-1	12	CSADRAYNEQFF
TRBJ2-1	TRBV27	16	CASSSGTGTSYNEQFF
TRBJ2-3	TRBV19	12	CASSMGTDTQYF
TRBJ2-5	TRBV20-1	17	CSAHRGAFQPLQETQYF
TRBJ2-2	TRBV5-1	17	CASSTGPGGMNTGELFF
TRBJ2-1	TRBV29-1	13	CSGRTGPYNEQFF
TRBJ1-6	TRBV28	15	CASINRQGANSPLHF
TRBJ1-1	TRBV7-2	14	CASSGGLGNTEAFF
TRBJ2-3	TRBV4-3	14	CASSQEQGGDTQYF
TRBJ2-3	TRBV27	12	CASSQATDTQYF
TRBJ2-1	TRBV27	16	CASSFIWTSGDNEQFF
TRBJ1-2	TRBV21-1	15	CASFTEGHRTGGYTF
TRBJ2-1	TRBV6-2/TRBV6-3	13	CASGSGGHNEQFF
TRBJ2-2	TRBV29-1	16	CSVEDTSYGIDGELFF
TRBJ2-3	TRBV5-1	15	CASSFGVLAGDTQYF
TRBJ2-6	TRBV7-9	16	CASSPRDRAGANVLTF
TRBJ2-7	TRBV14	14	CASSQPQGVYEQYF
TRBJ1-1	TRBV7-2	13	CASSLVTGGEAFF
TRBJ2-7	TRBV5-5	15	CASSLSPNQDYEQYF
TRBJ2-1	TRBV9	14	CASSVGGGNNEQFF
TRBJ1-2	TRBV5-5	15	CASSSETGIYYGYTF
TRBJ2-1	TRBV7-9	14	CASRPPGQINEQFF
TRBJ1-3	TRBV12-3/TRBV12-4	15	CASRTGTGSGNTIYF
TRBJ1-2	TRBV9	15	CASSGAQQGYDGYTF
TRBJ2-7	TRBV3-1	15	CASSREGARSYEQYF